This T cell receptor (beta chain) was sequenced during a study of T-cell memory formation after mild COVID-19. As for the study in general: Largely donor-specific TCR clusters were found.

Comments on this clonotype: Its antigen is not identified.

Study-wide findings and caveats: What remained unconfirmed was the SARS-CoV-2 specificity of second-wave clones peaking on day 37. Clones contracting day 15 to 85 were balanced CD4/CD8; later expanders leaned CD4+.

The CDR3 spans 16 residues. Germline CDR1 is MNHEY and CDR2 is SVGEGT. Losses at the gene ends were 7 bases for V and 4 bases for J; bases not matched to a gene: 10. Constant-segment primers were used for 5'RACE, and the resulting TCR alpha and TCR beta cDNA libraries carried sample barcodes and UMIs. TCRdb analysed the 5' RACE reads with MiXCR anew, one entry per CDR3 protein. The sample holds about 560,000 distinct CDR3 sequences, 20% to 25% seen once. The specimen was PBMCs or a T cell subset sorted from them (not recorded which). The TCR originated in an adult woman who had mild COVID-19 (a few samples of this study predate the infection). Cell type and time point are not known. The V call is TRBV6-2 or TRBV6-3, the J call TRBJ2-3; TRBD2 matches at 11 bases. CDR3 DNA: TGTGCCAGCACCCTTAGCGGGAGGGCACCCGCAGATACGCAGTATTTT. The encoded protein is CASTLSGRAPADTQYF.